This T cell receptor (beta chain) stems from a study of blood T cells in healthy people across ages. Study findings and constraints: Both higher diversity and more naive CD4+ cells marked long-lived donors when set against aged donors.

V lost 2 bases to trimming and J lost 7 bases, with 17 bases between them. CDR3 length: 15 residues. Germline V gene lookup returns CDR1 MNHEY and CDR2 SMNVEV (reference sequence). A sample-barcoded 5' primer and a J-beta primer mix were used in a second PCR of roughly 7 to 11 cycles. TCRdb independently ran MiXCR on the 5' RACE reads; one entry per CDR3 protein. The repertoire includes hundreds of thousands of distinct CDR3 sequences, roughly 25% of them detected once, and over 2.5% sits in the top ten. This clonotype was counted a few times. Antigen specificity is unknown. The same specimen was also included in a second study, on T cells of mothers and their children. That work contributes: Maternal samples each gave over 9 million TCR beta CDR3 reads, and child samples roughly 3 million each. Within related and unrelated pairs, thymic selection shapes TCR recombination output in a similar way.

What was sequenced was blood. This clonotype originated in a boy younger than 18 in good health. The rearrangement joins TRBV27 to TRBJ1-2; D is undetermined. CDR3 residues: CASSLRGSPTLGYTF. The CDR3 DNA follows: TGTGCCAGCAGTTTACGGGGTAGTCCGACCCTTGGCTACACCTTC.